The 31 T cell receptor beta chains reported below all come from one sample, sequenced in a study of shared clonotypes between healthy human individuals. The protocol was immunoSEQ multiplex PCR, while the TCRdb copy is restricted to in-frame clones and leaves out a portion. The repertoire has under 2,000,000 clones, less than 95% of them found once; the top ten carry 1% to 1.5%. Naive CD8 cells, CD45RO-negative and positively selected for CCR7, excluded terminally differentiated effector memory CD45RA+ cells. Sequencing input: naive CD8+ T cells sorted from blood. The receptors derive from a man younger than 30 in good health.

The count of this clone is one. The CDR3 DNA sequence: TGTGCCAGCAGTTACGGGACAGGGATGGAGCAGTACTTC. Translation gives CASSYGTGMEQYF. The chain carries TRBV6-5 and TRBJ2-7, with 9 bases identical to TRBD1. This CDR3 spans 13 amino acids. V was pared by 2 bases and J by 7 bases, with 3 bases of the junction left unmatched. Per the germline V gene, CDR1 is MNHEY and CDR2 is SVGAGI.

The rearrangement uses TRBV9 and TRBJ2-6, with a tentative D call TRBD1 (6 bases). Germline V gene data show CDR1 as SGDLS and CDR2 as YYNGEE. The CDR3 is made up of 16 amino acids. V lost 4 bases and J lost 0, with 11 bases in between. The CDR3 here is CASSFTGPSGANVLTF. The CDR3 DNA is TGTGCCAGCAGCTTCACAGGGCCCTCTGGGGCCAACGTCCTGACTTTC.

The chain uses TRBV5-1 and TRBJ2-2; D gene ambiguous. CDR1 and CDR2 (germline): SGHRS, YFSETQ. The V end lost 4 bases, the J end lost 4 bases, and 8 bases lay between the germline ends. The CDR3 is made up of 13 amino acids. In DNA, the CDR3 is TGCGCCAGCAGCCCTGAGCTCACCGGGGAGCTGTTTTTT. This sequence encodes CASSPELTGELFF.

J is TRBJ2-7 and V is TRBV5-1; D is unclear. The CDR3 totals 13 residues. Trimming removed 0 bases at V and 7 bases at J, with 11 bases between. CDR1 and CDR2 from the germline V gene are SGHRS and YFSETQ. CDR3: CASSLDLITEQYF. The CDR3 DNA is TGCGCCAGCAGCTTGGATCTGATTACGGAGCAGTACTTC.

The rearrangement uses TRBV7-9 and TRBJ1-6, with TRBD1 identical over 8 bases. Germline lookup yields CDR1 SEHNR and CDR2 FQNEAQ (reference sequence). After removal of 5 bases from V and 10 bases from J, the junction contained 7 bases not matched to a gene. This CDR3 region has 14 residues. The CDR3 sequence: CASSEPGGLSPLHF. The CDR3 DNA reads TGTGCCAGCAGCGAGCCAGGGGGCCTGTCACCCCTCCACTTT. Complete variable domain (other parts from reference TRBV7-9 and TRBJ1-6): DTGVSQNPRHKITKRGQNVTFRCDPISEHNRLYWYRQTLGQGPEFLTYFQNEAQLEKSRLLSDRFSAERPKGSFSTLEIQRTEQGDSAMYLCASSEPGGLSPLHFGNGTRLTVT.

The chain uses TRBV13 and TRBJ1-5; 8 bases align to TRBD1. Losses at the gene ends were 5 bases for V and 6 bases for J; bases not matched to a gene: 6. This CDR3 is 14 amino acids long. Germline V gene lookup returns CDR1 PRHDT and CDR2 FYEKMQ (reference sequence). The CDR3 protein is CASSQGAGRQPQHF. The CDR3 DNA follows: TGTGCCAGCAGCCAGGGGGCAGGACGTCAGCCCCAGCATTTT.

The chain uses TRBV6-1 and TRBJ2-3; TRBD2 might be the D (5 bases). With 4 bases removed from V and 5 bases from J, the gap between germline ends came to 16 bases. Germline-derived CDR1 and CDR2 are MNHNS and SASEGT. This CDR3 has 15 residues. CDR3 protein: CASSGWRSDGDTQYF. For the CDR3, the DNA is TGTGCCAGCAGTGGATGGAGGTCCGACGGAGATACGCAGTATTTT.

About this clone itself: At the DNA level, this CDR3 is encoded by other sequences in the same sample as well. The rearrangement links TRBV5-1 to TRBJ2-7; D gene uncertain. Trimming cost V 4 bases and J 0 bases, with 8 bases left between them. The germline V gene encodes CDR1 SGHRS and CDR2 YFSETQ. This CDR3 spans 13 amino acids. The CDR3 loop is CASSPAGSYEQYF. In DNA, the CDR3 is TGCGCCAGCAGCCCCGCCGGCTCCTACGAGCAGTACTTC. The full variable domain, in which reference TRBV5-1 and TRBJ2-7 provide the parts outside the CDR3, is KAGVTQTPRYLIKTRGQQVTLSCSPISGHRSVSWYQQTPGQGLQFLFEYFSETQRNKGNFPGRFSGRQFSNSRSEMNVSTLELGDSALYLCASSPAGSYEQYFGPGTRLTVT.

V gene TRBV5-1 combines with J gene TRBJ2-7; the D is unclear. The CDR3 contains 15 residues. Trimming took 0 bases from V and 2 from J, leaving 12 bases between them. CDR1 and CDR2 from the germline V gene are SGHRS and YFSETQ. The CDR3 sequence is CASSLGSGLAYEQYF. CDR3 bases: TGCGCCAGCAGCTTGGGAAGTGGGCTAGCCTACGAGCAGTACTTC.

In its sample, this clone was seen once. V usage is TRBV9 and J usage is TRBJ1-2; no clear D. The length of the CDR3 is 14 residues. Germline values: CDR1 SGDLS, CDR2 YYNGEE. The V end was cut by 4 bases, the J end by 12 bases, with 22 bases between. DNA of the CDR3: TGTGCCAGCAGCATATTAACGCCCGGGTCTCGGCACACCTTC. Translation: CASSILTPGSRHTF.

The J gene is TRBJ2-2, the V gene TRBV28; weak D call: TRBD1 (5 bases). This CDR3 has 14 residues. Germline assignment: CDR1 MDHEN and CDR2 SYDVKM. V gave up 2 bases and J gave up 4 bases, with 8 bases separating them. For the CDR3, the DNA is TGTGCCAGCAGTTTAGACAGCTTCACCGGGGAGCTGTTTTTT. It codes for CASSLDSFTGELFF.

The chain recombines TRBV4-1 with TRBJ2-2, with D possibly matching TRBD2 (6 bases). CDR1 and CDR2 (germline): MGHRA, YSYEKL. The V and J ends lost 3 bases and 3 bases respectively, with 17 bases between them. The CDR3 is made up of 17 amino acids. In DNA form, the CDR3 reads TGCGCCAGCAGCCATGAAGCGGGCCTTTTGGACACCGGGGAGCTGTTTTTT. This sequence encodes CASSHEAGLLDTGELFF.

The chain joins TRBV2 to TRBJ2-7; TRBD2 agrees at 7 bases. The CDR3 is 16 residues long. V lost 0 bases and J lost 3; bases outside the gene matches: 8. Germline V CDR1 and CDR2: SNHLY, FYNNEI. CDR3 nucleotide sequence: TGTGCCAGCAGTGAAGCGTTGGAGGGACTAAACTACGAGCAGTACTTC. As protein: CASSEALEGLNYEQYF. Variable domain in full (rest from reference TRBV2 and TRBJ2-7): EPEVTQTPSHQVTQMGQEVILRCVPISNHLYFYWYRQILGQKVEFLVSFYNNEISEKSEIFDDQFSVERPDGSNFTLKIRSTKLEDSAMYFCASSEALEGLNYEQYFGPGTRLTVT.

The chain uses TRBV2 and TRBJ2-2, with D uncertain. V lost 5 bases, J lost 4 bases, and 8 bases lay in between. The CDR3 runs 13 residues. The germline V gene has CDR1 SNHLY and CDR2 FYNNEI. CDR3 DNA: TGTGCCAGCAGTCTAGAGATCACCGGGGAGCTGTTTTTT. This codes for CASSLEITGELFF.

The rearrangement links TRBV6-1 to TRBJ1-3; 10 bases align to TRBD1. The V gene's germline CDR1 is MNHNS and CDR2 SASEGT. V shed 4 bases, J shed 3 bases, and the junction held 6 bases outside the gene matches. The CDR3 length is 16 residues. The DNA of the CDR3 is TGTGCCAGCAGTGGGTGGGACAGGGGTCATGGAAACACCATATATTTT. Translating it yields CASSGWDRGHGNTIYF.

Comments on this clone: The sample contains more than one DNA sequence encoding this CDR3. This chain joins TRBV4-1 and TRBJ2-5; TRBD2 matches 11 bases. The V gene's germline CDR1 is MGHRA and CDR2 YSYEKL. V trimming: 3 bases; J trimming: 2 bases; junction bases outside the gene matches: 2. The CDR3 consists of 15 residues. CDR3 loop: CASSQLAGGQETQYF. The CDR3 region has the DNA TGCGCCAGCAGCCAGCTAGCGGGGGGTCAAGAGACCCAGTACTTC.

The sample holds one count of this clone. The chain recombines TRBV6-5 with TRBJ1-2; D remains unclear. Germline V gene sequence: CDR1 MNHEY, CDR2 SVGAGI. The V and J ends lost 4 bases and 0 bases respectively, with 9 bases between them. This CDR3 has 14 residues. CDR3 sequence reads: CASSLEGTNYGYTF. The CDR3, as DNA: TGTGCCAGCAGTTTAGAGGGTACTAACTATGGCTACACCTTC.

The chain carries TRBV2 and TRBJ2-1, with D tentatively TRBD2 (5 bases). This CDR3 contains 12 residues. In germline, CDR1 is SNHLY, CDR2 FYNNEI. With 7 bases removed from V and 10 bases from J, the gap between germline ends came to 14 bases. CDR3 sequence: CASIMIPGEQFF. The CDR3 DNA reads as TGTGCCAGCATTATGATTCCGGGGGAGCAGTTCTTC.

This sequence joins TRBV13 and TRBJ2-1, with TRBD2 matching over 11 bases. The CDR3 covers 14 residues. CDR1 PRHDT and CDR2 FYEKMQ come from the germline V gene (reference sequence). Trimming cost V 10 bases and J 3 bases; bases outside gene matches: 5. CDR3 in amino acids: CATGLAGYYNEQFF. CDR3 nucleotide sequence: TGTGCCACCGGACTAGCGGGTTACTACAATGAGCAGTTCTTC.

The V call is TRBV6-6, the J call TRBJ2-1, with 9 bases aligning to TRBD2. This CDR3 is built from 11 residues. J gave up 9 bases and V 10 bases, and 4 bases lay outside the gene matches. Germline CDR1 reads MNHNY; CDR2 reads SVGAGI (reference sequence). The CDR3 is CATIAGVEQFF. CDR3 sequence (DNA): TGTGCCACCATAGCGGGAGTTGAGCAGTTCTTC.

The CDR3 protein is CASSYDILSYEQYF. CDR3 nucleotide sequence: TGTGCCAGCAGTTACGATATCCTCTCCTACGAGCAGTACTTC. The chain employs TRBV6-5 and TRBJ2-7, with D uncertain. Trimming cost V 2 bases and J 0 bases, with 8 bases left between them. Germline assignment: CDR1 MNHEY and CDR2 SVGAGI. The CDR3 is made up of 14 amino acids.

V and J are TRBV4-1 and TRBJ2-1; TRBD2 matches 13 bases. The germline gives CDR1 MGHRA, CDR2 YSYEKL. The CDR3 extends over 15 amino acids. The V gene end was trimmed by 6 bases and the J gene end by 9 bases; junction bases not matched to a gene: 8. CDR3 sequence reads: CASSQTSGGRVEQFF. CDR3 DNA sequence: TGCGCCAGCAGTCAGACTAGCGGGGGGAGGGTTGAGCAGTTCTTC.

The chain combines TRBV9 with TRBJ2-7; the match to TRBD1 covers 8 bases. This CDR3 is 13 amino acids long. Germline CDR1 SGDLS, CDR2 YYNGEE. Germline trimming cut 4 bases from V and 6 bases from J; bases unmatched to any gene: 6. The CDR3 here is CASSLGQGLEQYF. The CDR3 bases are TGTGCCAGCAGCCTAGGACAGGGACTCGAGCAGTACTTC.

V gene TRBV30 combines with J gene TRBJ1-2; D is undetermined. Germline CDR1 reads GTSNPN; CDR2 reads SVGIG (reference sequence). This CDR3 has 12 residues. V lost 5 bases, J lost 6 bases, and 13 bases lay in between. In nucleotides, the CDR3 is TGTGCCTGGGGCGGTCTATCGGATGGCTACACCTTC. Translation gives CAWGGLSDGYTF.

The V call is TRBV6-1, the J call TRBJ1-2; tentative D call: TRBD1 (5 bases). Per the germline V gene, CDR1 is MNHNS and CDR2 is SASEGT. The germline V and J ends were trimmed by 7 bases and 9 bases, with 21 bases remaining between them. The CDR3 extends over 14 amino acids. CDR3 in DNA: TGTGCCAGCATCCTACACCCACAGGCGTCGAGCTACACCTTC. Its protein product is CASILHPQASSYTF.

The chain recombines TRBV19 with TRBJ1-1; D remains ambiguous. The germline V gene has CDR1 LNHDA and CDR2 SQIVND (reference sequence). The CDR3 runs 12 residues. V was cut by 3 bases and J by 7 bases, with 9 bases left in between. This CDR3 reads CASSIPGDEAFF. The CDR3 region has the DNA TGTGCCAGTAGTATCCCAGGAGATGAAGCTTTCTTT.

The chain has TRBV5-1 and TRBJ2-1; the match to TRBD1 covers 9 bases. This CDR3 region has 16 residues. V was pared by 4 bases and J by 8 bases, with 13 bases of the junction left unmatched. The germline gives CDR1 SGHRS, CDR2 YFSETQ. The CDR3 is CASSGETGGMWDEQFF. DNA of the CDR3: TGCGCCAGCAGCGGGGAGACAGGGGGAATGTGGGATGAGCAGTTCTTC.

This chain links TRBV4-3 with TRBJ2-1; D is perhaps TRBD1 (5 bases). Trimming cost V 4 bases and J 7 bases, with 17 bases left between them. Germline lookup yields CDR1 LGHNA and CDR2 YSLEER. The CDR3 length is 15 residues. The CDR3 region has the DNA TGCGCCAGCAGCCCGCAATCAGGGATCTTGAATGAGCAGTTCTTC. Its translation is CASSPQSGILNEQFF.

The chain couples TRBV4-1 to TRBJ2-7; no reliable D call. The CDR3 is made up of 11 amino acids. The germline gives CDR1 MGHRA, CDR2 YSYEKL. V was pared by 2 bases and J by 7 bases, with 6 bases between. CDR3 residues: CASSQLGEQYF. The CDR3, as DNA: TGCGCCAGCAGCCAACTAGGAGAGCAGTACTTC.

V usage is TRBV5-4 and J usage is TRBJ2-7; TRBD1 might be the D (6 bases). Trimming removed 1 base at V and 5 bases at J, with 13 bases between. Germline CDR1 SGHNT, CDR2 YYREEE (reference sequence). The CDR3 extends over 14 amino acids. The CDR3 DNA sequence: TGTGCCAGCAGCTTGACAGGGAGTATCAACGAGCAGTACTTC. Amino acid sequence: CASSLTGSINEQYF.

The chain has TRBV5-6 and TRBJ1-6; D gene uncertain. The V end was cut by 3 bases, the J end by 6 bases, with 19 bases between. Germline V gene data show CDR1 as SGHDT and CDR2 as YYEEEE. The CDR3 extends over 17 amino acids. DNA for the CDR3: TGTGCCAGCAGCTCGCCCGCAATGTTGGCAGTTAATTCACCCCTCCACTTT. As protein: CASSSPAMLAVNSPLHF.